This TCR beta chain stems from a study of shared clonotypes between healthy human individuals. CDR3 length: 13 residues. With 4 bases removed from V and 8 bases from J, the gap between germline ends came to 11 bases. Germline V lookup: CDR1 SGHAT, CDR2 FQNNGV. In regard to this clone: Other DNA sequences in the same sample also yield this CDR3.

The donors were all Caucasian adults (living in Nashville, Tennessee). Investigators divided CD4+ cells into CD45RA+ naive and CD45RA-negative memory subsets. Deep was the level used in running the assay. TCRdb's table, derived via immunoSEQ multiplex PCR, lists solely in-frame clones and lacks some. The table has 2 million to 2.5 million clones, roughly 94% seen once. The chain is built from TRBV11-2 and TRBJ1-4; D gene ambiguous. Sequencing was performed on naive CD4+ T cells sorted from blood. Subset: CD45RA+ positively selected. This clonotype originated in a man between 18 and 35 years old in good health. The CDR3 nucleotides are TGTGCCAGCAGCTCCGGACTTCGGGAAAAACTGTTTTTT. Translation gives CASSSGLREKLFF. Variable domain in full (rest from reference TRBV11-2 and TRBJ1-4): EAGVAQSPRYKIIEKRQSVAFWCNPISGHATLYWYQQILGQGPKLLIQFQNNGVVDDSQLPKDRFSAERLKGVDSTLKIQPAKLEDSAVYLCASSSGLREKLFFGSGTQLSVL.